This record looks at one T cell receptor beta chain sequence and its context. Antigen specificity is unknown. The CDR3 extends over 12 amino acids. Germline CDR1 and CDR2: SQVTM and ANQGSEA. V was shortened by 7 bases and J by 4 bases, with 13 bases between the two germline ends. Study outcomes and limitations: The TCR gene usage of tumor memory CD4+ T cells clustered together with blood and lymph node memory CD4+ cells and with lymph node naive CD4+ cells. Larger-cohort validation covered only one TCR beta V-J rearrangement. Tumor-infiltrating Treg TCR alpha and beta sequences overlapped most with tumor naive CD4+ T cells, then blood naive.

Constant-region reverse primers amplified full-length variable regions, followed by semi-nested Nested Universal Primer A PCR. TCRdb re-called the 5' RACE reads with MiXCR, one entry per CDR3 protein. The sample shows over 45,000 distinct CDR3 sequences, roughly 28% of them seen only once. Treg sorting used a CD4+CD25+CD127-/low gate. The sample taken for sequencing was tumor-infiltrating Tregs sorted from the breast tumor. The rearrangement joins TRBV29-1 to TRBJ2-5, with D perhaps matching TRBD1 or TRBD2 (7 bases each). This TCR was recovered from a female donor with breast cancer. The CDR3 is CSASRGGETQYF. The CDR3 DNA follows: TGCAGCGCTTCCAGGGGGGGAGAGACCCAGTACTTC.